A single sample is the source of the 23 T cell receptor beta chains below, sequenced in a study of monozygotic twins with inflammatory bowel disease. Reprocessing the 5' RACE reads, TCRdb reports a single entry for every CDR3 protein and omits DNA. The sample's table shows about 380,000 distinct CDR3 sequences. Sequences were obtained from blood. These receptors were collected from a human donor with ulcerative colitis or Crohn's disease, or a healthy co-twin of an affected twin (not recorded which).

The chain combines TRBV7-2 with TRBJ2-7; the TRBD1 assignment by TCRdb is unverifiable without DNA. Per germline, CDR1 SGHTA and CDR2 FQGNSA. The CDR3 covers 14 residues. The CDR3 loop is CASSLKQGAYEQYF.

The chain uses TRBV11-2 and TRBJ2-5; TCRdb names TRBD1, which stays unverified in the absence of DNA. Germline CDR1 and CDR2: SGHAT and FQNNGV. This CDR3 has 16 amino acids. CDR3 amino acids: CASSSPRRTQEETQYF.

The V gene is TRBV20-1, the J gene TRBJ2-1; the TCRdb D gene call, TRBD1, has no DNA to confirm it. This CDR3 is 14 amino acids long. CDR1 and CDR2 from the germline V gene are DFQATT and SNEGSKA (reference sequence). This CDR3 is CSAREQVFYNEQFF.

The CDR3 here is CATSDPRGRGTQYF. The genes are TRBV24-1 and TRBJ2-5; TCRdb's assignment of TRBD1 cannot be checked, as there is no DNA. Per the germline V gene, CDR1 is KGHDR and CDR2 is SFDVKD. The CDR3 has 14 amino acids.

This chain connects TRBV12-3 or TRBV12-4 to TRBJ2-5; as DNA is missing, the TRBD2 call by TCRdb cannot be tested. The length of the CDR3 is 17 residues. The CDR3 protein is CASSPPGAGGLQETQYF.

The chain employs TRBV24-1 and TRBJ2-2; the D call of TRBD1 rests on TCRdb alone, since no DNA is present to check it. This CDR3 spans 14 amino acids. Germline V gene lookup returns CDR1 KGHDR and CDR2 SFDVKD. CDR3 sequence reads: CATSDPGGSGELFF.

V usage is TRBV7-9 and J usage is TRBJ1-4; TCRdb picks TRBD1, but there is no DNA to check that call. Germline V gene lookup returns CDR1 SEHNR and CDR2 FQNEAQ (reference sequence). The CDR3 totals 15 residues. The CDR3 spells CASSLTTGGGEKLFF.

J is TRBJ1-1 and V is TRBV12-3 or TRBV12-4; TCRdb names TRBD1, which stays unverified in the absence of DNA. The CDR3 consists of 16 residues. CDR3 residues: CASRGGTGGLGTEAFF.

The chain links TRBV5-1 to TRBJ2-1; TCRdb gives TRBD1 as the D gene, but with no DNA this cannot be confirmed. The CDR3 contains 14 residues. Per germline, CDR1 SGHRS and CDR2 YFSETQ. Here the CDR3 reads CASRTGHRYNEQFF.

The gene calls are TRBV12-3 or TRBV12-4 and TRBJ2-5; TCRdb names TRBD1, which stays unverified in the absence of DNA. The CDR3 is made up of 14 amino acids. CDR3 in amino acids: CASSAWGAGETQYF.

The J gene is TRBJ2-1, the V gene TRBV7-2; TCRdb's D gene call, TRBD2, goes unchecked for lack of DNA. This CDR3 is 17 amino acids long. The germline V gene has CDR1 SGHTA and CDR2 FQGNSA. CDR3 sequence reads: CASSSGLAGGLWNEQFF.

This sequence joins TRBV12-3 or TRBV12-4 and TRBJ2-1; TCRdb designates TRBD1, a call that cannot be tested without DNA. The CDR3 length is 14 residues. The CDR3 sequence is CASSSWGTYNEQFF.

V gene TRBV5-1 combines with J gene TRBJ2-1. CDR1 SGHRS and CDR2 YFSETQ come from the germline V gene. The length of the CDR3 is 15 residues. The CDR3 spells CASSLARLAFSEQFF.

CDR3 residues: CASSQTGGTSGNTIYF. This chain connects TRBV5-1 to TRBJ1-3; TCRdb returns TRBD1, unconfirmable since there is no DNA. This CDR3 has 16 amino acids. Germline V gene lookup returns CDR1 SGHRS and CDR2 YFSETQ. Using reference TRBV5-1 and TRBJ1-3 for the parts outside the CDR3, the full variable domain is KAGVTQTPRYLIKTRGQQVTLSCSPISGHRSVSWYQQTPGQGLQFLFEYFSETQRNKGNFPGRFSGRQFSNSRSEMNVSTLELGDSALYLCASSQTGGTSGNTIYFGEGSWLTVV.

This chain uses TRBV5-6 with TRBJ2-7; TCRdb lists TRBD2, though no DNA is available to test this call. The CDR3 runs to 14 residues. Looked up from germline, CDR1 is SGHDT and CDR2 is YYEEEE. The CDR3: CASSLLSVVNEQYF.

The V and J genes are TRBV24-1 and TRBJ2-2; TCRdb's D gene call, TRBD1, goes unchecked for lack of DNA. The germline gives CDR1 KGHDR, CDR2 SFDVKD. This CDR3 comprises 16 residues. CDR3 sequence reads: CATSDLQAPGTGELFF.

The chain is built from TRBV25-1 and TRBJ1-4. Germline loops: CDR1 MGHDK, CDR2 SYGVNS. This CDR3 comprises 14 residues. CDR3 sequence reads: CASSERRAGEKLFF.

The chain joins TRBV18 to TRBJ1-5; the TCRdb D gene call, TRBD1, has no DNA to confirm it. CDR1 KGHSH and CDR2 LQKENI come from the germline V gene. The CDR3 is 13 residues long. The CDR3 loop reads CASSDRAFQPQHF.

V and J are TRBV6-6 and TRBJ2-3; without DNA, the TCRdb call of TRBD1 cannot be checked. The germline CDR1 and CDR2 sequences are MNHNY and SVGAGI (reference sequence). There are 14 residues in the CDR3. The CDR3 protein is CASRQTGGTDTQYF.

This chain connects TRBV7-6 to TRBJ2-3; TCRdb's D gene call, TRBD1, goes unchecked for lack of DNA. CDR3 length: 15 amino acids. The germline V gene has CDR1 SGHVS and CDR2 FNYEAQ. CDR3 loop: CASSLTTGLTDTQYF. Complete variable domain (other parts from reference TRBV7-6 and TRBJ2-3): GAGVSQSPRYKVTKRGQDVALRCDPISGHVSLYWYRQALGQGPEFLTYFNYEAQQDKSGLPNDRFSAERPEGSISTLTIQRTEQRDSAMYRCASSLTTGLTDTQYFGPGTRLTVL.

The CDR3 sequence: CATSEGQGEQPQHF. The chain is built from TRBV24-1 and TRBJ1-5; as DNA is missing, the TRBD1 call by TCRdb cannot be tested. Germline V gene lookup returns CDR1 KGHDR and CDR2 SFDVKD. The CDR3 covers 14 residues.

This rearrangement joins TRBV4-2 to TRBJ2-5; absent DNA, TCRdb's TRBD2 call cannot be checked. Looked up from germline, CDR1 is LGHNA and CDR2 is YNFKEQ. The CDR3 totals 16 residues. CDR3: CASSQGTRKYQETQYF.

V usage is TRBV9 and J usage is TRBJ2-5. The CDR3 contains 15 residues. Per the germline V gene, CDR1 is SGDLS and CDR2 is YYNGEE. The CDR3 reads CASSVAPAVQETQYF.